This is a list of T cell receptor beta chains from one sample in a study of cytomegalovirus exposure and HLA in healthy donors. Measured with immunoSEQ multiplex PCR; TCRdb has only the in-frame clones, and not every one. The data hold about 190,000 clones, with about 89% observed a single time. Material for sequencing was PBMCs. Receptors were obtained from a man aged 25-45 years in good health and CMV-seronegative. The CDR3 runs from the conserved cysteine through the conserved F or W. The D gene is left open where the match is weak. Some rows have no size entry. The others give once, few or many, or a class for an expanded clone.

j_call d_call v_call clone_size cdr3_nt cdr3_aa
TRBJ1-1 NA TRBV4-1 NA TGCGCCAGCAGCCCCGGGACACCTGAAGCTTTCTTT CASSPGTPEAFF
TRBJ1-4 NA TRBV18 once TGTGCCAGCTCACCTTTGGGACTCTCTAATGAAAAACTGTTTTTT CASSPLGLSNEKLFF
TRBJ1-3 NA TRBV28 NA TGTGCCAGCAGTTTAAATACATTCGGTTCGGGTTCTGGAAACACCATATATTTT CASSLNTFGSGSGNTIYF
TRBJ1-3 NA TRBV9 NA TGTGCCAGCAGCGTAGGTGGAGGGGTTTCGGTATCAGGAAACACCATATATTTT CASSVGGGVSVSGNTIYF
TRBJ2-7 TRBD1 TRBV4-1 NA TGCGCCAGCAGCCCCCCCTCTCAGGGGGCTGTCTACGAGCAGTACTTC CASSPPSQGAVYEQYF
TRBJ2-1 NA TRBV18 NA TGTGCCAGCCAAACCAGCAGGGGAGCCAACAATGAGCAGTTCTTC CASQTSRGANNEQFF
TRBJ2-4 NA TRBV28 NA TGTGCCAGCAGCCCGTTACAGGGAGCCAAAAACATTCAGTACTTC CASSPLQGAKNIQYF
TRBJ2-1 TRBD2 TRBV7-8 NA TGTGCCAGCAGTCACCTACTAGTCCCCTCGAGCGGGATCATTAACAATGAGCAGTTCTTC CASSHLLVPSSGIINNEQFF
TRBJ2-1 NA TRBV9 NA TGTGCCAGCAGCGTAGGGTCGAGGGGGGGCTACAATGAGCAGTTCTTC CASSVGSRGGYNEQFF
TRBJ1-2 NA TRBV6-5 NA TGTGCCAGCAGGGTTACAGCCAGCATTAACTATGGCTACACCTTC CASRVTASINYGYTF
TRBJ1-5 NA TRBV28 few TGTGCCAGCAGCCCGCGAGGGTTTAAGGTCCGCAATCAGCCCCAGCATTTT CASSPRGFKVRNQPQHF
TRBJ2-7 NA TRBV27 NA TGTGCCAGCAGTTATGTCGAGGGCTACGAGCAGTACTTC CASSYVEGYEQYF
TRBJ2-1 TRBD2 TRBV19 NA TGTGCCAGTAGCCCTATCGTAGCGGGAGAAGGGGAGCAGTTCTTC CASSPIVAGEGEQFF
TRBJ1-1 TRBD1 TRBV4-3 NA TGCGCCAGCAGCCAAGTGATCCGGGACAGGGGTTTGAACACTGAAGCTTTCTTT CASSQVIRDRGLNTEAFF
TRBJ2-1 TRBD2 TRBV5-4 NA TGTGCCAGCAGCTCTCCATCGGGTAGCGGGAGGTTATATGAGCAGTTCTTC CASSSPSGSGRLYEQFF
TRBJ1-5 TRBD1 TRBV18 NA TGTGCCAGCTCACTGGAATGGACAGGCGATCAGCCCCAGCATTTT CASSLEWTGDQPQHF
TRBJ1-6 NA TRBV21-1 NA TGTGCCAGCAGCAAAGGTCGAGGATTCGGCCTGATTCTGGGGAAGAGGGGGTCACCCCTCCACTTT CASSKGRGFGLILGKRGSPLHF
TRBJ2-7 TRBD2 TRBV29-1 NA TGCAGCGTTGGCCTAGCGGGAGAGACAGTAAGGGGGCTCGAGCAGTACTTC CSVGLAGETVRGLEQYF
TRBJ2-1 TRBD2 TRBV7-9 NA TGTGCCAGCAGTTCTAGCGGGAACAATGAGCAGTTCTTC CASSSSGNNEQFF
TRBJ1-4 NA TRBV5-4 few TGTGCCAGCACAAAATCCGGGGGATCGGGAGAAAAACTGTTTTTT CASTKSGGSGEKLFF
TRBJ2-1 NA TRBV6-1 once TGTGCCAGCAGGCTCTCTAGCGCCAATGAGCAGTTCTTC CASRLSSANEQFF
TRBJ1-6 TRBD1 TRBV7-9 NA TGTTCCAGCAGCTCGTGGGGGACAGGGGAGAATTCACCCCTCCACTTT CSSSSWGTGENSPLHF
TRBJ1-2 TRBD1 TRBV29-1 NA TGCAGCGTTGACGATCGACAGGGCGGAGGCGGCTACACCTTC CSVDDRQGGGGYTF
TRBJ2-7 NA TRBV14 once TGTGCCAGCAGCCAAGTATTTAGCGACGAGCAGTACTTC CASSQVFSDEQYF
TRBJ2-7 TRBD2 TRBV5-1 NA TGCGCCAGCACTGCCAAGACTAGCGGATCCTACGAGCAGTACTTC CASTAKTSGSYEQYF
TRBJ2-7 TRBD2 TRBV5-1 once TGCGCCAGCAGCGGCCGCGGGGGATCCTACGAGCAGTACTTC CASSGRGGSYEQYF
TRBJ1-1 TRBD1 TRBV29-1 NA TGCAGCATGACAGGGAATGGGAACACTGAAGCTTTCTTT CSMTGNGNTEAFF
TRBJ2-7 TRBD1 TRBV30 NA TGTGCCTGGAGCGGTACAGGGGCCCTCTACGAGCAGTACTTC CAWSGTGALYEQYF
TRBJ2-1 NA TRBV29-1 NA TGCAGCGATCGGGTAGCTGAGCAGTTCTTC CSDRVAEQFF
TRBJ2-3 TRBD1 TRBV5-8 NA TGTGCCAGCAGCCTTTATCAGGGACAGGGGACAGATACGCAGTATTTT CASSLYQGQGTDTQYF